Following are 15 T cell receptor beta chains from one sample sequenced in a study of cytomegalovirus exposure and HLA in healthy donors. The study ran its PCR with 60 Vbeta and 13 Jbeta primers. Profiling relied on immunoSEQ multiplex PCR, and the TCRdb table lists in-frame clones only, not all of them. Of about 100,000 clones listed, approximately 76% are singletons. The sample taken for sequencing was PBMCs. The receptor source for this set is a man aged 18 to 29 in good health and CMV-seronegative.

The V and J genes are TRBV15 and TRBJ1-4, with a weak D call TRBD1 (5 bases). The CDR3 totals 14 residues. The germline V gene has CDR1 LNHNV and CDR2 YYDKDF (reference sequence). V was trimmed by 3 bases and J by 8 bases, leaving 13 bases between them. The CDR3, as DNA: TGTGCCACCAGCAGCGGGGGTGGGAAAGAAAAACTGTTTTTT. Protein sequence: CATSSGGGKEKLFF.

This clone was recorded a few times. The rearrangement uses TRBV28 and TRBJ1-4; D is undetermined. CDR3 length equals 15 residues. V was cut by 9 bases and J by 4 bases, with 18 bases left in between. Germline V gene data show CDR1 as MDHEN and CDR2 as SYDVKM. Here the CDR3 reads CASVPRAGYNEKLFF. For the CDR3, the DNA is TGTGCCAGTGTCCCCCGGGCGGGGTATAATGAAAAACTGTTTTTT. Drawing the rest from reference TRBV28 and TRBJ1-4, the complete variable domain is DVKVTQSSRYLVKRTGEKVFLECVQDMDHENMFWYRQDPGLGLRLIYFSYDVKMKEKGDIPEGYSVSREKKERFSLILESASTNQTSMYLCASVPRAGYNEKLFFGSGTQLSVL.

This clone was observed a few times. The chain joins TRBV11-3 to TRBJ1-1, with unresolved D. Trimming pared 3 bases from V and 8 bases from J, leaving 13 bases between. This CDR3 has 13 amino acids. Germline CDR1 SGHNT, CDR2 YENEEA. The CDR3 region is CASSLAAAKEAFF. The CDR3 DNA reads as TGTGCCAGCAGCTTGGCGGCCGCAAAAGAAGCTTTCTTT. Complete variable domain (other parts from reference TRBV11-3 and TRBJ1-1): EAGVVQSPRYKIIEKKQPVAFWCNPISGHNTLYWYLQNLGQGPELLIRYENEEAVDDSQLPKDRFSAERLKGVDSTLKIQPAELGDSAVYLCASSLAAAKEAFFGQGTRLTVV.

The chain is built from TRBV7-2 and TRBJ1-3, with a possible D match to TRBD1 (5 bases). Germline values: CDR1 SGHTA, CDR2 FQGNSA. V shed 5 bases and J shed 0 bases, with 11 bases lying between them. The CDR3 is 15 amino acids. The CDR3 nucleotides read TGTGCCAGCAGCACATCAGGGTTCTCTGGAAACACCATATATTTT. Protein sequence: CASSTSGFSGNTIYF.

V usage is TRBV28 and J usage is TRBJ1-2, with D hard to call. Trimming cost V 3 bases and J 8 bases, with 10 bases left between them. CDR3 length: 12 residues. Germline values: CDR1 MDHEN, CDR2 SYDVKM. CDR3 in amino acids: CASSFGGQGYTF. The CDR3 bases are TGTGCCAGCAGTTTTGGAGGGCAAGGCTACACCTTC.

V gene TRBV5-5 combines with J gene TRBJ1-4, with TRBD1 matching 7 bases. This CDR3 is built from 15 residues. Germline V lookup: CDR1 SGHKS, CDR2 YYEKEE (reference sequence). Trimming at V came to 4 bases and at J to 2 bases, leaving 5 bases not matched to a gene. The CDR3 coding sequence is TGTGCCAGCAGCCCACAGGGGAATACTAATGAAAAACTGTTTTTT. It specifies CASSPQGNTNEKLFF.

The CDR3: CASSLEQGSNYGYTF. The CDR3 DNA sequence: TGTGCCAGCAGCTTAGAACAGGGTTCCAACTATGGCTACACCTTC. V gene TRBV7-2 combines with J gene TRBJ1-2; the D gene is possibly TRBD1 (6 bases). CDR3 length: 15 amino acids. Germline loops: CDR1 SGHTA, CDR2 FQGNSA. The V and J ends lost 1 base and 2 bases respectively, with 11 bases between them.

The CDR3 protein is CASSQENRDAEAFF. In nucleotides, the CDR3 is TGCGCCAGCAGCCAAGAGAACAGGGACGCAGAAGCTTTCTTT. The chain is built from TRBV4-3 and TRBJ1-1, with D tentatively TRBD1 (6 bases). The V and J ends lost 0 bases and 8 bases respectively, with 13 bases between them. This CDR3 is 14 amino acids long. Germline CDR1 and CDR2: LGHNA and YSLEER.

This clone came up once. The chain combines TRBV5-1 with TRBJ2-2; TRBD1 matches at 9 bases. Looked up from germline, CDR1 is SGHRS and CDR2 is YFSETQ. Losses at the gene ends were 4 bases for V and 6 bases for J; bases not matched to a gene: 10. The CDR3 runs 16 residues. The CDR3 nucleotides are TGCGCCAGCAGCATAGGACAGGGGTATGCTGCCGGGGAGCTGTTTTTT. Translated, it gives CASSIGQGYAAGELFF.

The genes are TRBV4-2 and TRBJ2-3, with 7 nucleotides matching TRBD2. Germline V gene lookup returns CDR1 LGHNA and CDR2 YNFKEQ. CDR3 size: 14 residues. Trimming removed 6 bases from V and 0 bases from J; junction bases left unmatched: 3. In DNA form, the CDR3 reads TGTGCCAGCAGGTCTAGCGGTAGCACAGATACGCAGTATTTT. Its protein is CASRSSGSTDTQYF.

The rearrangement joins TRBV7-9 to TRBJ2-5, with 9 bases lining up with TRBD1. Germline loops: CDR1 SEHNR, CDR2 FQNEAQ (reference sequence). V shed 8 bases, J shed 4 bases, and the junction held 11 bases outside the gene matches. The CDR3 sequence is 15 residues long. The CDR3: CASGIEGTGRETQYF. CDR3 coding DNA: TGTGCCAGCGGGATTGAGGGGACAGGGCGAGAGACCCAGTACTTC.

The J gene is TRBJ1-4, the V gene TRBV11-2; perhaps TRBD1 as D (5 bases). Per germline, CDR1 SGHAT and CDR2 FQNNGV. This CDR3 is built from 15 residues. Trimming removed 9 bases from V and 2 bases from J, with 16 bases in between. The CDR3 nucleotides read TGTGCCAGTAGCACTCGGGGGTTGACTAATGAAAAACTGTTTTTT. Protein sequence: CASSTRGLTNEKLFF.

The chain carries TRBV5-1 and TRBJ2-5; 8 bases fit TRBD2. The CDR3 consists of 15 residues. The germline V gene has CDR1 SGHRS and CDR2 YFSETQ. V dropped 4 bases and J dropped 4; count of bases not matched to a gene: 9. For the CDR3, the DNA is TGCGCCAGCAGCGGAATCGGGGGGGCCCGAGAGACCCAGTACTTC. Protein product: CASSGIGGARETQYF.

The CDR3 spells CASSKGGEGGDEQFF. Written as DNA, the CDR3 is TGTGCCAGCAGTAAAGGAGGAGAAGGGGGCGATGAGCAGTTCTTC. The rearrangement uses TRBV6-4 and TRBJ2-1; 7 bases are a match to TRBD1. The CDR3 totals 15 residues. The germline gives CDR1 MRHNA, CDR2 SNTAGT. The J segment lost 8 bases and the V segment lost 5 bases, leaving 12 bases of the junction unmatched.

The chain uses TRBV27 and TRBJ2-2, with TRBD1 as a possible D gene (6 bases). The V gene lost 4 bases and the J gene lost 5 bases, with 14 bases spanning the gap. This CDR3 comprises 15 residues. From germline, CDR1 is MNHEY and CDR2 SMNVEV (reference sequence). CDR3 sequence reads: CASSSTADRTGELFF. The CDR3 DNA is TGTGCCAGCAGTTCAACCGCCGACAGGACCGGGGAGCTGTTTTTT.